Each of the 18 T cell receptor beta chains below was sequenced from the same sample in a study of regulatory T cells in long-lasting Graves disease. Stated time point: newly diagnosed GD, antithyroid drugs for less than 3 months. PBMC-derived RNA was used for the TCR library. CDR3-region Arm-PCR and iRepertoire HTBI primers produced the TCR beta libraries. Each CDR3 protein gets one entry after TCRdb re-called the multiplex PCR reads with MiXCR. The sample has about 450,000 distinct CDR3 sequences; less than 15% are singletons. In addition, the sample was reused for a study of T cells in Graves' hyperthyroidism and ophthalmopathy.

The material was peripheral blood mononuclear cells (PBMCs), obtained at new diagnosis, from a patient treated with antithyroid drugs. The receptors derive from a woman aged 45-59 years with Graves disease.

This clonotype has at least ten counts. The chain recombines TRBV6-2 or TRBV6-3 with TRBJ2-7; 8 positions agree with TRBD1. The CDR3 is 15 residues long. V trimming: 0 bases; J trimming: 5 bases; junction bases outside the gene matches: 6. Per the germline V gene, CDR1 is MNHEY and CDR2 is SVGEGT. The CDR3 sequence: CASSYSRTGFDEQYF. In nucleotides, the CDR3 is TGTGCCAGCAGTTACTCGAGGACAGGGTTTGACGAGCAGTACTTC.

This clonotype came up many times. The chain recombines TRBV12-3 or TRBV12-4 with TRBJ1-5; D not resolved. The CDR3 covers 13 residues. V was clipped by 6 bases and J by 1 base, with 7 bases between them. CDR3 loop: CASSRLSNQPQHF. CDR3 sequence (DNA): TGTGCCAGCAGCCGCCTCAGCAATCAGCCCCAGCATTTT.

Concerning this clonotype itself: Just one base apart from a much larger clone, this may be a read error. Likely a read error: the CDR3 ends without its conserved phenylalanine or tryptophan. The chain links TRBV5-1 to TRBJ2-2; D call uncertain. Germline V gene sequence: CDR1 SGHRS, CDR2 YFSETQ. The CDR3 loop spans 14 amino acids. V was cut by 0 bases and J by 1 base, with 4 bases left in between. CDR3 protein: CASSLVLNTGELFS. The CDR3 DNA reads TGCGCCAGCAGCTTGGTGCTGAACACCGGGGAGCTGTTTTCT.

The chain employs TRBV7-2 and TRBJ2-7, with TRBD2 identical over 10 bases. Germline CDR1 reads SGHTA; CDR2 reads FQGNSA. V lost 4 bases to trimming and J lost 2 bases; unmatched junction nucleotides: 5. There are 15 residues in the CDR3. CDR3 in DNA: TGTGCCAGCAGCTCGGGACTAGCGAGACCCTACGAGCAGTACTTC. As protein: CASSSGLARPYEQYF.

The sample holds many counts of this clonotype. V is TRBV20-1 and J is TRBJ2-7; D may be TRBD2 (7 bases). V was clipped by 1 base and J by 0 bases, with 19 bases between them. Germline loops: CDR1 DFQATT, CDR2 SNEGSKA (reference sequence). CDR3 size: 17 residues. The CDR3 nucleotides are TGCAGTGCTAGAGGGGCTAGGGGAGGGGGGGACTCCTACGAGCAGTACTTC. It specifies CSARGARGGGDSYEQYF.

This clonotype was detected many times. The chain's CDR3 is CASSLRRGQGVETQYF. The CDR3 nucleotides read TGTGCCAGCAGTTTGAGAAGGGGACAGGGAGTGGAGACCCAGTACTTC. The V gene is TRBV12-3 or TRBV12-4, the J gene TRBJ2-5; 9 positions match TRBD1. The CDR3 length is 16 residues. V shed 3 bases and J 5 bases; nucleotides not matched to a gene: 10.

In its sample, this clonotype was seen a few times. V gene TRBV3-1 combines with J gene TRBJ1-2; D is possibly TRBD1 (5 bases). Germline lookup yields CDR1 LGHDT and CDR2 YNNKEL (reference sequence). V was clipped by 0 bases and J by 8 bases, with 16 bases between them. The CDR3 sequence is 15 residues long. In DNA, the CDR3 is TGTGCCAGCAGCCAAGATCTAGTAGGGGCGCGGGGCTACACCTTC. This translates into CASSQDLVGARGYTF. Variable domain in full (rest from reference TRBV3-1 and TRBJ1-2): DTAVSQTPKYLVTQMGNDKSIKCEQNLGHDTMYWYKQDSKKFLKIMFSYNNKELIINETVPNRFSPKSPDKAHLNLHINSLELGDSAVYFCASSQDLVGARGYTFGSGTRLTVV.

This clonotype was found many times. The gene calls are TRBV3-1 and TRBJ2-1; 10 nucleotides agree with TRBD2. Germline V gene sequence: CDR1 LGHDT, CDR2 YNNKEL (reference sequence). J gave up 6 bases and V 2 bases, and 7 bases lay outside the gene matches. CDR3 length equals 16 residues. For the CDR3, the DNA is TGTGCCAGCAGCCAACTTTCCGGACTAGCGGTCAATGAGCAGTTCTTC. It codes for CASSQLSGLAVNEQFF.

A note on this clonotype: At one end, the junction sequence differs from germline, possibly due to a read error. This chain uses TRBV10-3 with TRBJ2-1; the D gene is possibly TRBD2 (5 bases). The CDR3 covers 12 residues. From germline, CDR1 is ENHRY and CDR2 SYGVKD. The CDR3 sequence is CAISEIEGAPLF. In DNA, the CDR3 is TGTGCCATCAGTGAGATCGAGGGAGCCCCCCTCTTC.

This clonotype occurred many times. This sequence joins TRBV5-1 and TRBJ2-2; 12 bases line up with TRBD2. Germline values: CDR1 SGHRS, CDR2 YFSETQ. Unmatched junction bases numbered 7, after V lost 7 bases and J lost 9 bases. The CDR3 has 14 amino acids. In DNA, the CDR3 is TGCGCCAGCCGCAGGACTAGCGGGACTTGGGAGCTGTTTTTT. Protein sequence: CASRRTSGTWELFF.

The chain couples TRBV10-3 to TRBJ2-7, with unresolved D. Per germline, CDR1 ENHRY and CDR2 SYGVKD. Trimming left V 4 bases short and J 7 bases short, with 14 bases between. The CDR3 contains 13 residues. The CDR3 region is CAISGVEEGEQYF. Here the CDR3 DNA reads TGTGCCATCAGTGGAGTCGAGGAAGGGGAGCAGTACTTC.

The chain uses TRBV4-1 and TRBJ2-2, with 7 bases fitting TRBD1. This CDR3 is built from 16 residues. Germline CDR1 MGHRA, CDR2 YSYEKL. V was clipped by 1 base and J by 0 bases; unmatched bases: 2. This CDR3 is CASSQATGPNTGELFF. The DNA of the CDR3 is TGCGCCAGCAGCCAAGCGACAGGGCCGAACACCGGGGAGCTGTTTTTT.

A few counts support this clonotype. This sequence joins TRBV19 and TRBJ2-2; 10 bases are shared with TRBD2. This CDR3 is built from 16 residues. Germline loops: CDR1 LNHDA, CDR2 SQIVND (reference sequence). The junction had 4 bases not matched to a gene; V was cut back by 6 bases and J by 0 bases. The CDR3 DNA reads TGTGCCAGTAGGGGCACTAGCGGGACGAACACCGGGGAGCTGTTTTTT. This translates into CASRGTSGTNTGELFF.

The CDR3 loop is CASSWTSVTDTQYF. The CDR3 nucleotides are TGTGCCAGCAGTTGGACGAGCGTCACAGATACGCAGTATTTT. The chain combines TRBV6-2 or TRBV6-3 with TRBJ2-3; D unclear. The ends were cut back, 4 bases at V and 2 bases at J, with 10 bases in the middle. Germline V lookup: CDR1 MNHEY, CDR2 SVGEGT. The CDR3 has 14 residues.

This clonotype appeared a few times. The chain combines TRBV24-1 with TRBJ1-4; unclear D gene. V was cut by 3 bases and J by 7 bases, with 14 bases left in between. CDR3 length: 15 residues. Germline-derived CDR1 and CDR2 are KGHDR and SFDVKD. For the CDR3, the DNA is TGTGCCACCAGTGATACGACGGAAAGTGGTGAAAAACTGTTTTTT. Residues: CATSDTTESGEKLFF.

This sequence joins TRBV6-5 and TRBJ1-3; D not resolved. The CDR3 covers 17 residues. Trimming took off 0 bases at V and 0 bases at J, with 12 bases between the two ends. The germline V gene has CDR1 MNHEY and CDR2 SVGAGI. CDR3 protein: CASSYSDPRRSGNTIYF. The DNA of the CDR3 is TGTGCCAGCAGTTACTCGGACCCGAGGCGCTCTGGAAACACCATATATTTT.

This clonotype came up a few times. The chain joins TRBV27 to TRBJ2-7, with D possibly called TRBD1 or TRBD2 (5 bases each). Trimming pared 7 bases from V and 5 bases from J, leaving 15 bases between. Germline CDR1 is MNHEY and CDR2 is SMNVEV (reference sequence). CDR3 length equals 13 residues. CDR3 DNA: TGTGCCAGCAAGCCGGGACCGGGCAACGAGCAGTACTTC. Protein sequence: CASKPGPGNEQYF.

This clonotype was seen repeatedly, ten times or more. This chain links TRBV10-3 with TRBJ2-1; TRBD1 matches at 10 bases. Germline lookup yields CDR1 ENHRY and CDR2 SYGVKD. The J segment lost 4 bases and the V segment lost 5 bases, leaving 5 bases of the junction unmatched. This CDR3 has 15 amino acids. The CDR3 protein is CAISTGTGEYNEQFF. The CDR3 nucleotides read TGTGCCATCAGTACCGGGACAGGGGAATACAATGAGCAGTTCTTC.